This T cell receptor (beta chain) emerged from a study of blood T cell repertoires in COVID-19. About the study: The United States, Italy and Spain provided the acute and convalescent COVID-19 samples. From T cells, B-cell-depleted T cells, or PBMCs came the material, which was cDNA or gDNA.

The CDR3 has 14 residues. Germline V lookup: CDR1 SGHAT, CDR2 FQNNGV. Trimming stripped 4 bases from V and 10 bases from J, with 14 bases between. Profiled with immunoSEQ multiplex PCR; TCRdb holds only in-frame clones, not every one. This sample has approximately 41,000 clones, with about nine tenths found just once. The sample comprised peripheral blood. The chain has TRBV11-2 and TRBJ1-6; D perhaps matches TRBD1 (6 bases). The clonotype comes from a woman of 80 years or more with active COVID-19. CDR3 sequence reads: CASSSHTTGSPLHF. The CDR3 nucleotides read TGTGCCAGCAGCTCTCATACTACAGGGTCACCCCTCCACTTT.